This T cell receptor beta chain comes out of a study of blood T cell repertoires in COVID-19. Method: immunoSEQ multiplex PCR; TCRdb's copy keeps in-frame clones and lacks some. The sample gives about 200,000 clones, less than 85% of which show up once; approximately 6% is in the top ten. Sequenced sample: peripheral blood. This receptor was obtained from a woman in her 70s with acute or convalescent COVID-19.

The CDR3 loop is CASSVTAHTGELFF. The CDR3 nucleotides are TGTGCCAGCAGTGTAACAGCCCACACCGGGGAGCTGTTTTTT. The gene calls are TRBV6-4 and TRBJ2-2; D gene unclear. CDR1 and CDR2 (germline): MRHNA, SNTAGT. There are 14 residues in the CDR3. Trimming took off 4 bases at V and 3 bases at J, with 9 bases between the two ends.